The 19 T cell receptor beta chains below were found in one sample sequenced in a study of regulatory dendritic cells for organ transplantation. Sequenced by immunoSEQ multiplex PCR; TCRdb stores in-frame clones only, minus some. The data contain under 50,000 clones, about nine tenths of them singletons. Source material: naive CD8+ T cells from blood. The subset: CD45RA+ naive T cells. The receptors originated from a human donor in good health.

The CDR3 loop is CASSYIGSYEQYF. Here the CDR3 DNA reads TGTGCCAGCAGTTACATTGGCTCCTACGAGCAGTACTTC. The gene calls are TRBV27 and TRBJ2-7; no clear D. The length of the CDR3 is 13 residues. Germline-derived CDR1 and CDR2 are MNHEY and SMNVEV (reference sequence). The ends were cut back, 4 bases at V and 0 bases at J, with 7 bases in the middle.

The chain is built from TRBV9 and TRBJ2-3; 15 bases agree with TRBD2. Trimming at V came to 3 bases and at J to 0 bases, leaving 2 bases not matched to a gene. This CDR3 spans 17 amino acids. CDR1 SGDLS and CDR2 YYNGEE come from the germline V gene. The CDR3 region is CASSAGTSGGSTDTQYF. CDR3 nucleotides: TGTGCCAGCAGCGCGGGGACTAGCGGGGGGAGCACAGATACGCAGTATTTT. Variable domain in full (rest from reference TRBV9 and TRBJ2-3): DSGVTQTPKHLITATGQRVTLRCSPRSGDLSVYWYQQSLDQGLQFLIQYYNGEERAKGNILERFSAQQFPDLHSELNLSSLELGDSALYFCASSAGTSGGSTDTQYFGPGTRLTVL.

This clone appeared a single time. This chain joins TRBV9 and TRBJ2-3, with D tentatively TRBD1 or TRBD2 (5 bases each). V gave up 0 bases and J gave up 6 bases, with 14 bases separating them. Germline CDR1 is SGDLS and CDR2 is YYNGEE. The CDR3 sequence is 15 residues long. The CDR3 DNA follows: TGTGCCAGCAGCGTAGAGGGGAGAGTTTCGGATACGCAGTATTTT. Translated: CASSVEGRVSDTQYF.

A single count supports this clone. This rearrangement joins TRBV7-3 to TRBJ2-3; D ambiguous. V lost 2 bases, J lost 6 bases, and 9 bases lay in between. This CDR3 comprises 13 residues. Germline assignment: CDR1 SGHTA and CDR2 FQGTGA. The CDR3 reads CASSLEDSDTQYF. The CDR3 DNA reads TGTGCCAGCAGCTTAGAGGATTCGGATACGCAGTATTTT.

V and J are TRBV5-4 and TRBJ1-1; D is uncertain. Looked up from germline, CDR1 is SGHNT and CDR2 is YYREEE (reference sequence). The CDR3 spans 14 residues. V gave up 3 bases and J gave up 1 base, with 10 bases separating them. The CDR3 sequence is CASSSRTGNTEAFF. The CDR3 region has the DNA TGTGCCAGCAGCTCCCGGACCGGGAACACTGAAGCTTTCTTT.

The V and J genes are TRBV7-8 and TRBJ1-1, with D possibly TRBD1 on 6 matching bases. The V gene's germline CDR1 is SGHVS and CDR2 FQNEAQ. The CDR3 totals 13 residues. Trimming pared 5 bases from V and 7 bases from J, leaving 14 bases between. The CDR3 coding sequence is TGTGCCAGCAGCGTGGACAGTACCGTTGAAGCTTTCTTT. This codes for CASSVDSTVEAFF. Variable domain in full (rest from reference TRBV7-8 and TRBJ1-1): GAGVSQSPRYKVAKRGQDVALRCDPISGHVSLFWYQQALGQGPEFLTYFQNEAQLDKSGLPSDRFFAERPEGSVSTLKIQRTQQEDSAVYLCASSVDSTVEAFFGQGTRLTVV.

CDR3 DNA sequence: TGTGCCAGCAGTTCGGACAGGGGAGACCAGCCCCAGCATTTT. This gives the protein CASSSDRGDQPQHF. J is TRBJ1-5 and V is TRBV6-5; 9 bases line up with TRBD1. The CDR3 is made up of 14 amino acids. Trimming at V came to 4 bases and at J to 7 bases, leaving 5 bases not matched to a gene. Germline loops: CDR1 MNHEY, CDR2 SVGAGI.

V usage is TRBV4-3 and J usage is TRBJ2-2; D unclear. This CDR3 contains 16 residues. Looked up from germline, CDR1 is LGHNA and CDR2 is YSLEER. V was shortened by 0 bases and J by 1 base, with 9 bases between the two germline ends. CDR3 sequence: CASSQDRVGNTGELFF. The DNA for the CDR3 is TGCGCCAGCAGCCAAGATCGTGTAGGGAACACCGGGGAGCTGTTTTTT.

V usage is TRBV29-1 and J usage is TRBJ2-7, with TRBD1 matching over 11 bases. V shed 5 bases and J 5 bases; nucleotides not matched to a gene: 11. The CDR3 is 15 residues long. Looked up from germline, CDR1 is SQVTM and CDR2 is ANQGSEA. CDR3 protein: CSVYSGTGGYDEQYF. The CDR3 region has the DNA TGCAGCGTTTACTCCGGGACAGGGGGGTATGACGAGCAGTACTTC.

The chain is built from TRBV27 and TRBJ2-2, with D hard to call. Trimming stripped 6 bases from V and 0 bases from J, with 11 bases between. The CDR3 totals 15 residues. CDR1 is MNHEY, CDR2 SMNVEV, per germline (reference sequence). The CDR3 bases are TGTGCCAGCAGAAACACCGTCACGAACACCGGGGAGCTGTTTTTT. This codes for CASRNTVTNTGELFF.

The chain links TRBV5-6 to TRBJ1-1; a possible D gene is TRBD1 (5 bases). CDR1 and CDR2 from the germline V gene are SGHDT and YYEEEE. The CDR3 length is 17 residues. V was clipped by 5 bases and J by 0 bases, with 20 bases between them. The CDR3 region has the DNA TGTGCCAGCAGGACCGGGGCGGCAGTTTATTTGAACACTGAAGCTTTCTTT. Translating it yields CASRTGAAVYLNTEAFF.

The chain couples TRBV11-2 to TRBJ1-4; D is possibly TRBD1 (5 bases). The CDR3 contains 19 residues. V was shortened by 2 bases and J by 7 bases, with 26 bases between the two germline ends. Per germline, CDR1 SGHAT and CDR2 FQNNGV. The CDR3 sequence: CASSLFPRGEVDGGEKLFF. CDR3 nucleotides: TGTGCCAGCAGCTTATTCCCCCGGGGGGAGGTGGATGGTGGTGAAAAACTGTTTTTT.

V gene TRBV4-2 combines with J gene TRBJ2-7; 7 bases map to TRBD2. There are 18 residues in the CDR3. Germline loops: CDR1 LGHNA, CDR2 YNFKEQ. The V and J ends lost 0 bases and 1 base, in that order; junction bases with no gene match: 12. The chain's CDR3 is CASSQERAGVAISYEQYF. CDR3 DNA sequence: TGTGCCAGCAGCCAAGAAAGGGCGGGAGTTGCTATATCCTACGAGCAGTACTTC.

The CDR3: CASGHEGVYGYTF. CDR3 in DNA: TGTGCCAGCGGACACGAAGGGGTATATGGCTACACCTTC. The chain is built from TRBV27 and TRBJ1-2; D possibly corresponds to TRBD1 (5 bases). Germline V gene data show CDR1 as MNHEY and CDR2 as SMNVEV (reference sequence). The CDR3 spans 13 residues. Trimming removed 8 bases at V and 5 bases at J, with 15 bases between.

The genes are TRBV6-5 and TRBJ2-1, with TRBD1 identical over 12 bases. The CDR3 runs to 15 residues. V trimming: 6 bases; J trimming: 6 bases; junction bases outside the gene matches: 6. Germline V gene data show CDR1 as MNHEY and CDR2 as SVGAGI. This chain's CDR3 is CASSQGQGAFNEQFF. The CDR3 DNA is TGTGCCAGCAGCCAGGGACAGGGGGCCTTCAATGAGCAGTTCTTC.

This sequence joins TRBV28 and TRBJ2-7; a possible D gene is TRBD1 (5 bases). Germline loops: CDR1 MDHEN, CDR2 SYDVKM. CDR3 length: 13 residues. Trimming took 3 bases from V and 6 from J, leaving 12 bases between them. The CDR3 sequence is CASSFRVVSEQYF. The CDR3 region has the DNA TGTGCCAGCAGTTTCAGGGTAGTCTCCGAGCAGTACTTC.

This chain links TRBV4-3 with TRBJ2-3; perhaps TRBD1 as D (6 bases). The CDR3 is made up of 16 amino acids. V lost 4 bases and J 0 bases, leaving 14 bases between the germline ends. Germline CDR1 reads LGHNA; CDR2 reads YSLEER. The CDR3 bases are TGCGCCAGCAGCCTCTATGCAGGGGCCAGCACAGATACGCAGTATTTT. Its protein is CASSLYAGASTDTQYF.

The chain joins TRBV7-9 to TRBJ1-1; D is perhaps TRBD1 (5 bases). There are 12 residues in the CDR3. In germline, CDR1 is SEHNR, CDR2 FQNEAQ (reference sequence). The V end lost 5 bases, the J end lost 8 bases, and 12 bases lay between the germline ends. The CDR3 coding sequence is TGTGCCAGCAGCCGAGGGAGGGACGAAGCTTTCTTT. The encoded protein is CASSRGRDEAFF.

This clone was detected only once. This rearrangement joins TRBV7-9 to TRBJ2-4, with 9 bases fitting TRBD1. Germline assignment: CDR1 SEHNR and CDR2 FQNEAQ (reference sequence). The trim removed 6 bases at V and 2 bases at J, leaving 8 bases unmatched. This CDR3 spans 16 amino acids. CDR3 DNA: TGTGCCAGCAGTAACGGGACAGGGAAAACCAAAAACATTCAGTACTTC. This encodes CASSNGTGKTKNIQYF.